Each of the 21 T cell receptor beta chains below was sequenced from the same sample in a study of blood T cells in healthy people across ages. PCR was performed a second time for about 6 to 11 cycles using a sample-barcoded 5' primer and a J-beta primer mix. TCRdb processed the 5' RACE reads anew with MiXCR; each CDR3 protein has one entry. This table holds some 1.5 million distinct CDR3 sequences, 28% found once. The sequencing input was blood. These receptors were obtained from a woman aged 25 to 39 in good health.

This clonotype was detected a few times. The gene calls are TRBV7-6 and TRBJ1-4; 7 bases match TRBD1. The length of the CDR3 is 14 residues. In germline, CDR1 is SGHVS, CDR2 FNYEAQ. Germline trimming cut 4 bases from V and 6 bases from J; bases unmatched to any gene: 5. The CDR3 DNA sequence: TGTGCCAGCAGCTCGAGACAGGGTCATGAAAAACTGTTTTTT. Translation gives CASSSRQGHEKLFF.

This clonotype was recorded at least ten times. CDR3 nucleotides: TGTGCCATCAGTGCAGACACAGGGGAGACCCAGTACTTC. It encodes CAISADTGETQYF. The chain has TRBV10-3 and TRBJ2-5, with D maybe TRBD1 (6 bases). The V gene lost 4 bases and the J gene lost 5 bases, with 11 bases spanning the gap. The germline V gene has CDR1 ENHRY and CDR2 SYGVKD. The CDR3 runs 13 residues.

In this sample, this clonotype turned up a few times. The chain employs TRBV20-1 and TRBJ1-6; D is unresolved. CDR1 DFQATT and CDR2 SNEGSKA come from the germline V gene (reference sequence). The V and J ends lost 5 bases and 0 bases respectively, with 8 bases between them. The CDR3 sequence is 14 residues long. Written as DNA, the CDR3 is TGCAGTGCTTCCGGGAGCTCCTATAATTCACCCCTCCACTTT. Translated, it gives CSASGSSYNSPLHF.

This clonotype was counted at least ten times. The chain has TRBV2 and TRBJ2-1; 12 positions match TRBD2. This CDR3 contains 14 residues. J gave up 6 bases and V 10 bases, and 7 bases lay outside the gene matches. CDR1 SNHLY and CDR2 FYNNEI come from the germline V gene. CDR3 DNA: TGTGCCACCGGACTAGCGGGGTTGTCCAATGAGCAGTTCTTC. It codes for CATGLAGLSNEQFF.

As regards this clonotype: A read error is possible here, since a much larger clone lies one base away. This sequence joins TRBV29-1 and TRBJ2-7; 7 bases map to TRBD1. CDR1 is SQVTM and CDR2 is ANQGSEA in the germline V gene. The CDR3 runs to 12 residues. CDR3 sequence: CSGEQGSYEQYF. The CDR3 DNA is TGCAGCGGTGAACAGGGGTCCTACGAGCAGTACTTC.

This clonotype has a handful of counts. The CDR3 region is CATTDGLISGYTF. CDR3 sequence (DNA): TGTGCCACCACGGACGGCCTTATCTCCGGCTACACCTTC. This sequence joins TRBV10-3 and TRBJ1-2; D is unresolved. Germline V CDR1 and CDR2: ENHRY, SYGVKD. V dropped 10 bases and J dropped 8 bases, with 20 bases sitting between them. The CDR3 extends over 13 amino acids.

This clonotype was detected only a few times. CDR3 loop: CASGDRLEQPQHF. The DNA for the CDR3 is TGTGCCAGCGGGGACAGGTTGGAACAGCCCCAGCATTTT. J is TRBJ1-5 and V is TRBV2; 8 nucleotides match TRBD1. Germline assignment: CDR1 SNHLY and CDR2 FYNNEI. The CDR3 spans 13 residues. J gave up 7 bases and V 8 bases, and 7 bases lay outside the gene matches.

Only a few counts were recorded for this clonotype. J is TRBJ2-7 and V is TRBV6-2 or TRBV6-3; 9 bases line up with TRBD2. This CDR3 is 13 amino acids long. V lost 8 bases to trimming and J lost 6 bases; unmatched junction nucleotides: 8. Germline CDR1 and CDR2: MNHEY and SVGEGT. CDR3 coding DNA: TGTGCCAGCGCGGGAGGGCCTACGGGCGAGCAGTACTTC. This translates into CASAGGPTGEQYF.

This clonotype was seen a handful of times. The V gene is TRBV7-6, the J gene TRBJ2-1, with a possible D match to TRBD1 (6 bases). Germline loops: CDR1 SGHVS, CDR2 FNYEAQ. V was cut by 6 bases and J by 8 bases, with 17 bases left in between. The CDR3 has 14 residues. The CDR3 region has the DNA TGTGCCAGCAGTAGGACAGATTCGTTGGATGAGCAGTTCTTC. The encoded protein is CASSRTDSLDEQFF.

The rearrangement joins TRBV5-1 to TRBJ2-5, with D tentatively TRBD2 (5 bases). Trimming took off 0 bases at V and 2 bases at J, with 11 bases between the two ends. The CDR3 has 15 residues. Germline loops: CDR1 SGHRS, CDR2 YFSETQ. CDR3 bases: TGCGCCAGCAGCTTGGGGCGGGCGGTGCAAGAGACCCAGTACTTC. This codes for CASSLGRAVQETQYF.

A note on this clonotype: A much larger clone is a single base away; this may be a read error. The V and J genes are TRBV6-5 and TRBJ2-6; D possibly corresponds to TRBD2 (5 bases). This CDR3 is built from 15 residues. The germline V and J ends were trimmed by 0 bases and 3 bases, with 6 bases remaining between them. CDR1 MNHEY and CDR2 SVGAGI come from the germline V gene. The CDR3 sequence: CASSYSRVGANVLTF. In DNA, the CDR3 is TGTGCCAGCAGTTACTCGAGGGTTGGGGCCAACGTCCTGACTTTC.

The chain uses TRBV6-5 and TRBJ1-4, with D tentatively TRBD1 (6 bases). The CDR3 contains 14 residues. Deletions cut 6 bases from V and 13 bases from J, with 21 bases between. Germline loops: CDR1 MNHEY, CDR2 SVGAGI. The CDR3 DNA reads as TGTGCCAGCAGCTCGGGGGGCAGAGGATTTTCACTGTTTTTT. It yields the protein CASSSGGRGFSLFF.

The rearrangement joins TRBV5-1 to TRBJ1-4, with D perhaps matching TRBD1 (6 bases). The CDR3 is 16 residues long. Trimming took off 4 bases at V and 3 bases at J, with 16 bases between the two ends. Germline V gene lookup returns CDR1 SGHRS and CDR2 YFSETQ. This CDR3 is CASSITPTGPNEKLFF. DNA for the CDR3: TGCGCCAGCAGCATCACTCCGACAGGTCCTAATGAAAAACTGTTTTTT.

The chain carries TRBV11-2 and TRBJ2-7; weak D call: TRBD2 (6 bases). Germline values: CDR1 SGHAT, CDR2 FQNNGV. Trimming pared 4 bases from V and 3 bases from J, leaving 10 bases between. The CDR3 loop spans 13 amino acids. The DNA of the CDR3 is TGTGCCAGCAGCTCGGGACTCCGCTACGAGCAGTACTTC. It is translated as CASSSGLRYEQYF.

This clonotype has more than one count but fewer than ten. The chain recombines TRBV7-2 with TRBJ2-7; 11 bases line up with TRBD2. This CDR3 is 14 amino acids long. Germline V gene data show CDR1 as SGHTA and CDR2 as FQGNSA. With V trimmed by 5 bases and J by 8 bases, 8 bases remained unmatched. CDR3 coding DNA: TGTGCCAGCAGCCCGACTAGCGGGATTTACAAGCAGTACTTC. Its protein is CASSPTSGIYKQYF.

The chain carries TRBV12-3 or TRBV12-4 and TRBJ2-4; D is uncertain. V lost 3 bases and J 13 bases, leaving 16 bases between the germline ends. This CDR3 is 13 amino acids long. CDR3 sequence: CASSLVGTQEQYF. As DNA, the CDR3 is TGTGCCAGCAGTTTGGTCGGCACCCAAGAGCAGTACTTC.

The rearrangement uses TRBV18 and TRBJ2-4, with D perhaps matching TRBD2 (5 bases). Near its end, the DNA agrees better with TRBJ2-7, so the J call may be wrong. The CDR3 consists of 15 residues. Per the germline V gene, CDR1 is KGHSH and CDR2 is LQKENI. The CDR3 spells CASSPRGQVSYEQYF. The CDR3 coding sequence is TGTGCCAGCTCACCTAGAGGGCAGGTGTCCTACGAGCAGTACTTC.

This clonotype showed up many times. The genes are TRBV6-1 and TRBJ2-6; 7 bases line up with TRBD1. Per germline, CDR1 MNHNS and CDR2 SASEGT. The CDR3 has 15 amino acids. The V segment lost 6 bases and the J segment 0 bases; nucleotides outside the gene matches: 2. CDR3 DNA: TGTGCCAGCAGGGCAGGGGGCTCTGGGGCCAACGTCCTGACTTTC. It yields the protein CASRAGGSGANVLTF.

This clonotype has more than one count but fewer than ten. The chain uses TRBV5-1 and TRBJ2-1; 7 bases match TRBD2. This CDR3 has 18 amino acids. Germline V gene data show CDR1 as SGHRS and CDR2 as YFSETQ. With 0 bases clipped from V and 1 base from J, the junction kept 10 bases outside the gene matches. CDR3 bases: TGCGCCAGCAGCTTGGGGTTTCGTGGCGGGGGATCCTACAATGAGCAGTTCTTC. It specifies CASSLGFRGGGSYNEQFF.

This clonotype was detected ten times or more. The chain uses TRBV7-2 and TRBJ2-1, with TRBD2 matching over 8 bases. This CDR3 has 15 residues. Germline CDR1 is SGHTA and CDR2 is FQGNSA. The junction had 11 bases not matched to a gene; V was cut back by 5 bases and J by 8 bases. The CDR3 is CASSPGGAMSHEQFF. For the CDR3, the DNA is TGTGCCAGCAGCCCCGGGGGGGCCATGTCCCATGAGCAGTTCTTC. Full variable domain (rest looked up from reference TRBV7-2 and TRBJ2-1): GAGVSQSPSNKVTEKGKDVELRCDPISGHTALYWYRQSLGQGLEFLIYFQGNSAPDKSGLPSDRFSAERTGGSVSTLTIQRTQQEDSAVYLCASSPGGAMSHEQFFGPGTRLTVL.

J is TRBJ2-6 and V is TRBV28; D remains ambiguous. This CDR3 is built from 13 residues. Germline V gene sequence: CDR1 MDHEN, CDR2 SYDVKM. The CDR3 DNA sequence: TGTACCATCTCAAGCTCTGGGGCCAACGTCCTGACTTTC. This translates into CTISSSGANVLTF.